Sequencing of this T cell receptor (beta chain) was carried out in a study of CD8 T cells in cerebrospinal fluid in Alzheimer's disease. Participants were all in good physical condition and free of acute infection. Confirmation of patient neurodegeneration relied on biomarkers such as neurofilament, amyloid-beta and tau. Study-wide findings and caveats: The largest CSF clone was proportionally bigger in mild cognitive impairment or Alzheimer's disease than controls.

CSF cells underwent 10X single-cell V(D)J and 5' gene-expression profiling. TCRdb processed the 10x single-cell sequencing reads again and assigns one entry to each CDR3 protein, with no DNA. This sample lists fewer than 1,000 distinct CDR3 sequences; its ten largest clones have 15% to 20%. Judged by frequency, this clonotype is medium-sized (0.01 to 0.1%). What it binds is unknown. Sample: cerebrospinal fluid. This clonotype was obtained from a human donor with Parkinson's disease.

The chain's CDR3 is CSARGQGGGYSNQPQHF. The chain carries TRBV20-1 and TRBJ1-5; TCRdb proposes TRBD1, but this gene call is untestable without DNA. Germline CDR1 DFQATT, CDR2 SNEGSKA (reference sequence). This CDR3 spans 17 amino acids.